These 20 T cell receptor beta chains were sequenced from one sample in a study of blood T cell repertoires in COVID-19 (TCRdb year 2020). The method behind the library was the immunoSEQ multiplex PCR assay. Here the immuneACCESS table is served through TCRdb, limited to in-frame sequences with V and J called. Missing clones are a known gap in these copies; in checked studies unresolved V genes cover under half, and the rest lacks a known reason. The sample table records 200,000 to 300,000 clones; roughly 83% of these occur just once. The top ten hold around 25% of the sample. The material sequenced was peripheral blood. These TCRs come from a man in his forties with acute or convalescent COVID-19.

This clone was counted once. V gene TRBV5-5 combines with J gene TRBJ2-1, with TRBD2 as a possible D gene (6 bases). CDR1 SGHKS and CDR2 YYEKEE come from the germline V gene (reference sequence). V shed 0 bases and J shed 11 bases, with 18 bases lying between them. The CDR3 spans 15 residues. CDR3 DNA sequence: TGTGCCAGCAGCTTGGAATATCTAGCGAGTGGACAGCAGTTCTTC. This encodes CASSLEYLASGQQFF.

This clone occurred a few times. This rearrangement joins TRBV4-1 to TRBJ2-7, with TRBD2 matching over 14 bases. From germline, CDR1 is MGHRA and CDR2 YSYEKL. CDR3 length: 17 amino acids. J was trimmed by 4 bases and V by 0 bases; bases with no gene match: 5. CDR3 coding DNA: TGCGCCAGCAGCCAAGAGGGACTAGCGGGAGTGGCGTACGAGCAGTACTTC. This gives the protein CASSQEGLAGVAYEQYF.

The rearrangement joins TRBV29-1 to TRBJ1-1; no reliable D call. This CDR3 has 13 amino acids. Germline V gene sequence: CDR1 SQVTM, CDR2 ANQGSEA. V was trimmed by 1 base and J by 5 bases, leaving 11 bases between them. The CDR3 DNA is TGCAGCGTTGAAGGCGGAGGGTGGACTGAAGCTTTCTTT. Its protein is CSVEGGGWTEAFF.

This clone was seen only a few times. V gene TRBV5-4 combines with J gene TRBJ2-5; D is perhaps TRBD2 (6 bases). CDR3 size: 14 residues. Germline CDR1 reads SGHNT; CDR2 reads YYREEE (reference sequence). V was cut by 6 bases and J by 5 bases, with 17 bases left in between. DNA for the CDR3: TGTGCCAGCACCCCCTTTGGGGGGAGTGAGACCCAGTACTTC. This sequence encodes CASTPFGGSETQYF.

This rearrangement joins TRBV2 to TRBJ2-1, with 10 nucleotides matching TRBD2. Germline V gene lookup returns CDR1 SNHLY and CDR2 FYNNEI. J lost 8 bases, V lost 0 bases, and 10 bases had no gene match. The CDR3 has 17 residues. The CDR3 here is CASSEALRLAGFDEQFF. DNA of the CDR3: TGTGCCAGCAGTGAAGCGCTTCGACTAGCGGGCTTCGATGAGCAGTTCTTC. Complete variable domain (other parts from reference TRBV2 and TRBJ2-1): EPEVTQTPSHQVTQMGQEVILRCVPISNHLYFYWYRQILGQKVEFLVSFYNNEISEKSEIFDDQFSVERPDGSNFTLKIRSTKLEDSAMYFCASSEALRLAGFDEQFFGPGTRLTVL.

The genes are TRBV7-9 and TRBJ2-7; 10 bases are shared with TRBD1. J was trimmed by 3 bases and V by 1 base; bases with no gene match: 3. This CDR3 spans 15 amino acids. Germline assignment: CDR1 SEHNR and CDR2 FQNEAQ (reference sequence). The CDR3: CASSLGRTGGYEQYF. The DNA for the CDR3 is TGTGCCAGCAGCTTAGGGAGGACAGGGGGCTACGAGCAGTACTTC.

The chain links TRBV7-9 to TRBJ1-3; 7 positions match TRBD1. V gave up 4 bases and J gave up 0 bases; unmatched junction bases: 6. CDR1 is SEHNR and CDR2 is FQNEAQ in the germline V gene (reference sequence). This CDR3 has 16 amino acids. The CDR3, as DNA: TGTGCCAGCAGCTCCACAGGGGCTCCCTCTGGAAACACCATATATTTT. Protein product: CASSSTGAPSGNTIYF.

The chain is built from TRBV7-3 and TRBJ2-7; TRBD2 matches at 9 bases. V shed 4 bases and J 5 bases; nucleotides not matched to a gene: 9. The CDR3 sequence is 15 residues long. Per the germline V gene, CDR1 is SGHTA and CDR2 is FQGTGA. The CDR3 nucleotides read TGTGCCAGCAGCTCACTTAGCGGGAGAGGCCACGAGCAGTACTTC. Translated: CASSSLSGRGHEQYF. The complete variable domain, with remaining parts taken from reference TRBV7-3 and TRBJ2-7, reads GAGVSQTPSNKVTEKGKYVELRCDPISGHTALYWYRQSLGQGPEFLIYFQGTGAADDSGLPNDRFFAVRPEGSVSTLKIQRTERGDSAVYLCASSSLSGRGHEQYFGPGTRLTVT.

This chain links TRBV30 with TRBJ1-3; D gene ambiguous. V lost 0 bases and J lost 0, with 12 bases in between. CDR1 GTSNPN and CDR2 SVGIG come from the germline V gene (reference sequence). The CDR3 is 16 residues long. For the CDR3, the DNA is TGTGCCTGGAGTGTAGGCCAGCCAGGCTCTGGAAACACCATATATTTT. Protein: CAWSVGQPGSGNTIYF.

This clone was seen once. This chain uses TRBV5-4 with TRBJ1-3, with D uncertain. CDR3 length equals 14 residues. CDR1 is SGHNT, CDR2 YYREEE, per germline (reference sequence). Trimming took 4 bases from V and 2 from J, leaving 10 bases between them. This chain's CDR3 is CASSPDGTGNTIYF. DNA for the CDR3: TGTGCCAGCAGCCCGGACGGGACTGGAAACACCATATATTTT.

This clone was detected only a few times. The J gene is TRBJ2-7, the V gene TRBV7-9; 7 bases agree with TRBD2. Germline V CDR1 and CDR2: SEHNR, FQNEAQ (reference sequence). Trimming took 0 bases from V and 5 from J; bases not matched to a gene: 10. This CDR3 region has 16 residues. Written as DNA, the CDR3 is TGTGCCAGCAGCTTAGCGTTAGGTCCGGGGGGACACGAGCAGTACTTC. This translates into CASSLALGPGGHEQYF.

The V and J genes are TRBV18 and TRBJ2-7; TRBD1 agrees at 9 bases. Germline V gene data show CDR1 as KGHSH and CDR2 as LQKENI. Germline trimming cut 3 bases from V and 9 bases from J; bases unmatched to any gene: 6. The CDR3 spans 13 residues. The CDR3 region has the DNA TGTGCCAGCTCACCCCTACAGGGGGCAGGGCAGTACTTC. This sequence encodes CASSPLQGAGQYF.

This clone came up once. The rearrangement links TRBV12-3 or TRBV12-4 to TRBJ1-2; no firm D call. V gave up 5 bases and J gave up 2 bases, with 9 bases separating them. CDR3 length: 13 residues. CDR3: CASSALENYGYTF. DNA of the CDR3: TGTGCCAGCAGTGCCCTCGAGAACTATGGCTACACCTTC.

The genes are TRBV7-6 and TRBJ2-3; no firm D call. The CDR3 length is 15 residues. CDR1 and CDR2 (germline): SGHVS, FNYEAQ. The V and J ends lost 0 bases and 6 bases respectively, with 13 bases between them. The CDR3 bases are TGTGCCAGCAGCTTAGCGGGCCCACCCACGGATACGCAGTATTTT. This sequence encodes CASSLAGPPTDTQYF.

This rearrangement joins TRBV7-2 to TRBJ2-6; the match to TRBD1 covers 12 bases. CDR1 and CDR2 from the germline V gene are SGHTA and FQGNSA. The CDR3 runs to 17 residues. V shed 4 bases and J 2 bases; nucleotides not matched to a gene: 3. CDR3 protein: CASSSGDRGPGANVLTF. For the CDR3, the DNA is TGTGCCAGCAGCTCGGGGGACAGGGGGCCTGGGGCCAACGTCCTGACTTTC.

J is TRBJ1-2 and V is TRBV5-5; 7 bases are shared with TRBD1. Trimming took 4 bases from V and 7 from J; bases not matched to a gene: 13. The CDR3 is 15 residues long. Per the germline V gene, CDR1 is SGHKS and CDR2 is YYEKEE (reference sequence). The CDR3 bases are TGTGCCAGCAGCCTGGTAGGGGGCCTTGGGGGTGGCTACACCTTC. Residues: CASSLVGGLGGGYTF.

This clone was seen a handful of times. The identical CDR3 is also encoded by other nucleotide sequences in the sample. This chain connects TRBV27 to TRBJ1-1; no reliable D call. Trimming left V 5 bases short and J 1 base short, with 2 bases between. Germline V lookup: CDR1 MNHEY, CDR2 SMNVEV (reference sequence). CDR3 length equals 11 residues. The chain's CDR3 is CASSQNTEAFF. The CDR3 DNA reads TGTGCCAGCAGTCAGAACACTGAAGCTTTCTTT.

Note on this clone: Distinct nucleotide sequences in the sample also encode this CDR3. The V call is TRBV7-2, the J call TRBJ2-2; perhaps TRBD1 as D (6 bases). Germline V gives CDR1 SGHTA, CDR2 FQGNSA. The CDR3 has 15 residues. Deletions cut 5 bases from V and 0 bases from J, with 10 bases between. The CDR3 coding sequence is TGTGCCAGCAGCCCTGGGGGCGCGAACACCGGGGAGCTGTTTTTT. Its translation is CASSPGGANTGELFF.

CDR3 bases: TGTGCCAGCAGCCCTCAAGGGGGCAAGAGCGAGACCCAGTACTTC. Amino acid sequence: CASSPQGGKSETQYF. This chain uses TRBV11-2 with TRBJ2-5; TRBD1 agrees at 7 bases. Germline-derived CDR1 and CDR2 are SGHAT and FQNNGV. The CDR3 loop spans 15 amino acids. With 5 bases clipped from V and 5 bases from J, the junction kept 11 bases outside the gene matches.

This clone was observed once. The chain joins TRBV12-5 to TRBJ2-1; 14 positions match TRBD2. The germline V gene encodes CDR1 LGHNT and CDR2 FRNRAP. V lost 4 bases and J lost 6; bases outside the gene matches: 2. CDR3 length: 15 residues. DNA of the CDR3: TGTGCTAGTGGTTCGGGACTAGCGGGGGCCAATGAGCAGTTCTTC. Translated: CASGSGLAGANEQFF.